The 26 T cell receptor beta chains below all came from one sample that was sequenced in a study of CD8 T cells in Susac syndrome. RNA in amounts of 0.5 to 1 ug was reverse transcribed with random hexamers. In TCRdb, the immunoSEQ multiplex PCR reads were re-called with MiXCR into one record per CDR3 protein. Of 150,000 to 190,000 distinct CDR3 sequences listed, around 95% are singletons. The sequenced material came from CD4+ T cells from PBMCs. All receptors come from a human donor with Susac syndrome.

The chain employs TRBV12-3 or TRBV12-4 and TRBJ2-7; D uncertain. V was trimmed by 3 bases and J by 2 bases, leaving 5 bases between them. The CDR3 totals 12 residues. CDR3 bases: TGTGCCAGCAGTTTCGTAGCCTACGAGCAGTACTTC. This translates into CASSFVAYEQYF.

The chain links TRBV27 to TRBJ2-5, with D perhaps matching TRBD1 or TRBD2 (5 bases each). V lost 6 bases and J lost 2, with 16 bases in between. The germline gives CDR1 MNHEY, CDR2 SMNVEV (reference sequence). The CDR3 extends over 15 amino acids. The chain's CDR3 is CASRSGLGDQETQYF. CDR3 nucleotide sequence: TGTGCCAGCAGGTCGGGATTAGGGGATCAAGAGACCCAGTACTTC.

This CDR3 is CASSQNTGFQETQYF. The CDR3 DNA reads as TGTGCCAGCAGCCAAAATACTGGATTCCAAGAGACCCAGTACTTC. This chain joins TRBV3-1 and TRBJ2-5; D remains unclear. The CDR3 covers 15 residues. Looked up from germline, CDR1 is LGHDT and CDR2 is YNNKEL (reference sequence). Trimming took off 2 bases at V and 1 base at J, with 11 bases between the two ends.

The chain is built from TRBV15 and TRBJ2-6; 7 nucleotides match TRBD1. There are 14 residues in the CDR3. Germline values: CDR1 LNHNV, CDR2 YYDKDF (reference sequence). After removal of 6 bases from V and 2 bases from J, the junction contained 1 base not matched to a gene. Here the CDR3 DNA reads TGTGCCACCAGTCAGGGGGCTGGGGCCAACGTCCTGACTTTC. Its translation: CATSQGAGANVLTF.

This chain joins TRBV23-1 and TRBJ2-5; D is undetermined. TRBV23-1 is annotated as an ORF whose role is uncertain. There are 19 residues in the CDR3. V gave up 6 bases and J gave up 1 base, with 27 bases separating them. The DNA for the CDR3 is TGCGCCAGCAGCCAACGATGGAGAGTTAGCTTTATTCGCCAAGAGACCCAGTACTTC. Translated, it gives CASSQRWRVSFIRQETQYF.

This CDR3 is CASSLLFSQETQYF. CDR3 nucleotide sequence: TGTGCCAGCAGTTTACTGTTCTCTCAAGAGACCCAGTACTTC. The chain couples TRBV12-3 or TRBV12-4 to TRBJ2-5; no clear D. There are 14 residues in the CDR3. With 2 bases removed from V and 2 bases from J, the gap between germline ends came to 9 bases.

This rearrangement joins TRBV7-2 to TRBJ2-1; TRBD2 might be the D (7 bases). The germline V gene has CDR1 SGHTA and CDR2 FQGNSA. The CDR3 totals 17 residues. V lost 0 bases, J lost 8 bases, and 20 bases lay in between. The CDR3 loop is CASSLAPTGRGLDEQFF. CDR3 bases: TGTGCCAGCAGCTTAGCACCCACAGGGAGGGGGTTAGATGAGCAGTTCTTC.

This rearrangement joins TRBV4-1 to TRBJ2-5; tentatively, D is TRBD2 (5 bases). Trimming shortened V by 0 bases and J by 4 bases, and 12 bases separated the two germline ends. Germline V gives CDR1 MGHRA, CDR2 YSYEKL. The CDR3 covers 15 residues. For the CDR3, the DNA is TGCGCCAGCAGCCAAGATCCCAGCGGCGGAGAGACCCAGTACTTC. Its protein is CASSQDPSGGETQYF.

This clonotype was picked up one time. V and J are TRBV20-1 and TRBJ2-6; D unresolved. V shed 1 base and J shed 0 bases, with 10 bases lying between them. There are 16 residues in the CDR3. In germline, CDR1 is DFQATT, CDR2 SNEGSKA (reference sequence). CDR3 in amino acids: CSARVGSRSGANVLTF. Here the CDR3 DNA reads TGCAGTGCTAGAGTGGGCAGCCGCTCTGGGGCCAACGTCCTGACTTTC.

The chain joins TRBV20-1 to TRBJ2-3; TRBD1 aligns across 8 bases. CDR1 and CDR2 (germline): DFQATT, SNEGSKA (reference sequence). J lost 5 bases, V lost 2 bases, and 3 bases had no gene match. The CDR3 has 13 residues. The CDR3 DNA reads as TGCAGTGCTAGACAGGGGGCGAGAGATACGCAGTATTTT. Protein sequence: CSARQGARDTQYF.

The genes are TRBV3-1 and TRBJ2-6; D is uncertain. The ends were cut back, 3 bases at V and 0 bases at J, with 3 bases in the middle. CDR3 size: 14 residues. Germline values: CDR1 LGHDT, CDR2 YNNKEL (reference sequence). As DNA, the CDR3 is TGTGCCAGCAGCCAGCTCTCTGGGGCCAACGTCCTGACTTTC. Translation: CASSQLSGANVLTF.

The V and J genes are TRBV25-1 and TRBJ2-2; 9 bases align to TRBD2. The CDR3 covers 17 residues. Per the germline V gene, CDR1 is MGHDK and CDR2 is SYGVNS. With 6 bases clipped from V and 3 bases from J, the junction kept 11 bases outside the gene matches. Written as DNA, the CDR3 is TGTGCCAGCAGGGGGCGCGGGGGGGCCTTGGACACCGGGGAGCTGTTTTTT. Amino acids: CASRGRGGALDTGELFF.

This clonotype was seen just once. The chain combines TRBV3-1 with TRBJ1-6, with D possibly matching TRBD1 (5 bases). This CDR3 has 15 residues. In germline, CDR1 is LGHDT, CDR2 YNNKEL (reference sequence). Trimming took 1 base from V and 7 from J, leaving 11 bases between them. The chain's CDR3 is CASSQVGAANSPLHF. CDR3 nucleotides: TGTGCCAGCAGCCAAGTTGGGGCCGCGAATTCACCCCTCCACTTT.

On this clonotype itself: The DNA is omitted, as the CDR3 cannot be located on it reliably, and the CDR3 follows TCRdb's listing. V is TRBV6-5 and J is TRBJ2-5. The CDR3 sequence runs 14 residues, both termini included. The germline gives CDR1 MNHEY, CDR2 SVGAGI. CDR3 amino acids: CASSSSTSRETQYF.

The chain couples TRBV5-5 to TRBJ2-1; no clear D gene. CDR3 length equals 15 residues. Trimming shortened V by 2 bases and J by 0 bases, and 9 bases separated the two germline ends. Germline V CDR1 and CDR2: SGHKS, YYEKEE (reference sequence). DNA for the CDR3: TGTGCCAGCAGCTTAGGTGTGGTCTCCTACAATGAGCAGTTCTTC. Residues: CASSLGVVSYNEQFF.

This clonotype was seen only once. J is TRBJ2-5 and V is TRBV29-1; D is uncertain. Deletions cut 2 bases from V and 0 bases from J, with 4 bases between. CDR1 and CDR2 from the germline V gene are SQVTM and ANQGSEA. The CDR3 is 12 amino acids. The CDR3 protein is CSVERNQETQYF. The CDR3 nucleotides read TGCAGCGTTGAACGGAACCAAGAGACCCAGTACTTC.

The chain employs TRBV3-1 and TRBJ2-3; 15 positions agree with TRBD2. Germline CDR1 is LGHDT and CDR2 is YNNKEL (reference sequence). The CDR3 totals 17 residues. Trimming took 4 bases from V and 2 from J; bases not matched to a gene: 4. The CDR3 nucleotides are TGTGCCAGCAGCCGAGGGACTAGCGGGGGGTACACAGATACGCAGTATTTT. It yields the protein CASSRGTSGGYTDTQYF.

CDR3 in amino acids: CASSQVRALEGLTDTQYF. The CDR3 DNA is TGTGCCAGCAGCCAAGTGCGGGCCTTGGAGGGGCTCACAGATACGCAGTATTTT. This chain uses TRBV4-2 with TRBJ2-3; possibly TRBD2 for D (6 bases). Germline V gene sequence: CDR1 LGHNA, CDR2 YNFKEQ. This CDR3 is built from 18 residues. The germline V and J ends were trimmed by 1 base and 2 bases, with 19 bases remaining between them.

This rearrangement joins TRBV5-4 to TRBJ1-1; possibly TRBD1 for D (5 bases). CDR3 length: 16 residues. V was trimmed by 0 bases and J by 4 bases, leaving 16 bases between them. Germline assignment: CDR1 SGHNT and CDR2 YYREEE (reference sequence). The CDR3 region has the DNA TGTGCCAGCAGCTTGGTGGCCAAGAGAGGGACCACTGAAGCTTTCTTT. Amino acid sequence: CASSLVAKRGTTEAFF.

The chain uses TRBV29-1 and TRBJ2-7; TRBD1 aligns across 7 bases. The V segment lost 4 bases and the J segment 1 base; nucleotides outside the gene matches: 7. The germline CDR1 and CDR2 sequences are SQVTM and ANQGSEA. CDR3 length equals 14 residues. CDR3 region: CSVALMTGSYEQYF. The CDR3 DNA reads TGCAGCGTTGCCCTGATGACAGGGTCCTACGAGCAGTACTTC.

The CDR3 protein is CSVEQSNTQYF. In DNA form, the CDR3 reads TGCAGCGTTGAACAGTCTAATACGCAGTATTTT. The rearrangement joins TRBV29-1 to TRBJ2-3; D is unresolved. Per germline, CDR1 SQVTM and CDR2 ANQGSEA. The length of the CDR3 is 11 residues. V was cut by 2 bases and J by 7 bases, with 7 bases left in between.

This rearrangement joins TRBV5-4 to TRBJ1-1; perhaps TRBD1 as D (6 bases). V dropped 0 bases and J dropped 1 base, with 10 bases sitting between them. Germline CDR1 is SGHNT and CDR2 is YYREEE (reference sequence). There are 15 residues in the CDR3. CDR3 nucleotide sequence: TGTGCCAGCAGCTTGGCCGGGACACCGAACACTGAAGCTTTCTTT. Translating it yields CASSLAGTPNTEAFF. The full variable domain, with the rest looked up from reference TRBV5-4 and TRBJ1-1, is ETGVTQSPTHLIKTRGQQVTLRCSSQSGHNTVSWYQQALGQGPQFIFQYYREEENGRGNFPPRFSGLQFPNYSSELNVNALELDDSALYLCASSLAGTPNTEAFFGQGTRLTVV.

CDR3 in amino acids: CASSMVPGASTYEQYF. For the CDR3, the DNA is TGTGCCAGTAGTATGGTTCCGGGGGCCAGCACCTACGAGCAGTACTTC. The chain is built from TRBV19 and TRBJ2-7; D tentatively reads TRBD1 or TRBD2 (6 bases each). The germline gives CDR1 LNHDA, CDR2 SQIVND (reference sequence). The germline V and J ends were trimmed by 3 bases and 2 bases, with 17 bases remaining between them. The CDR3 is made up of 16 amino acids.

V usage is TRBV29-1 and J usage is TRBJ2-5; D is tentatively TRBD1 or TRBD2 (5 bases each). This CDR3 comprises 13 residues. Germline assignment: CDR1 SQVTM and CDR2 ANQGSEA. V was trimmed by 1 base and J by 5 bases, leaving 11 bases between them. CDR3 nucleotides: TGCAGCGTTGAAGGGGGCCCGGGGGAGACCCAGTACTTC. Amino acid sequence: CSVEGGPGETQYF.

This rearrangement joins TRBV18 to TRBJ1-1; no reliable D call. With 1 base removed from V and 1 base from J, the gap between germline ends came to 4 bases. The CDR3 runs 13 residues. Germline CDR1 and CDR2: KGHSH and LQKENI. The CDR3 spells CASSPLPNTEAFF. In DNA, the CDR3 is TGTGCCAGCTCACCACTGCCGAACACTGAAGCTTTCTTT. Looking up the rest from reference TRBV18 and TRBJ1-1 gives the full variable domain: NAGVMQNPRHLVRRRGQEARLRCSPMKGHSHVYWYRQLPEEGLKFMVYLQKENIIDESGMPKERFSAEFPKEGPSILRIQQVVRGDSAAYFCASSPLPNTEAFFGQGTRLTVV.

The V call is TRBV29-1, the J call TRBJ1-3, with D maybe TRBD1 (5 bases). The ends were cut back, 6 bases at V and 4 bases at J, with 10 bases in the middle. The CDR3 length is 12 residues. Germline V gene data show CDR1 as SQVTM and CDR2 as ANQGSEA. CDR3 DNA sequence: TGCAGCGTCCGGACATCCGGAAACACCATATATTTT. Translated: CSVRTSGNTIYF. Full variable domain (missing parts from reference TRBV29-1 and TRBJ1-3): SAVISQKPSRDICQRGTSLTIQCQVDSQVTMMFWYRQQPGQSLTLIATANQGSEATYESGFVIDKFPISRPNLTFSTLTVSNMSPEDSSIYLCSVRTSGNTIYFGEGSWLTVV.